This T cell receptor beta chain was recovered during a study of blood T cell repertoires in COVID-19. At the level of the study: Acute and convalescent COVID-19 samples came from the United States, Italy and Spain. T cells, B-cell-depleted T cells, or PBMCs supplied cDNA or gDNA.

Original analysis: Estimation of nucleated cell counts relied on the amplification of reference gene primers. The table came from immunoSEQ multiplex PCR; TCRdb's copy has only in-frame clones and leaves some out. Clone size and the V and J calls come from that table; the DNA yielded D and trimming. The sample shows about 260,000 clones, 85% to 90% of them seen only once. CDR1 is SGHDT and CDR2 is YYEEEE in the germline V gene. This CDR3 comprises 15 residues. V lost 4 bases and J 1 base, leaving 11 bases between the germline ends. This clone showed up just a few times. This chain links TRBV5-6 with TRBJ2-2; tentatively, D is TRBD2 (5 bases). The clonotype comes from a human donor in a cohort sampled during active COVID-19. Sequencing input: peripheral blood. The CDR3 region is CASSLNGKNTGELFF. The CDR3 DNA reads as TGTGCCAGCAGCCTTAACGGGAAGAACACCGGGGAGCTGTTTTTT.